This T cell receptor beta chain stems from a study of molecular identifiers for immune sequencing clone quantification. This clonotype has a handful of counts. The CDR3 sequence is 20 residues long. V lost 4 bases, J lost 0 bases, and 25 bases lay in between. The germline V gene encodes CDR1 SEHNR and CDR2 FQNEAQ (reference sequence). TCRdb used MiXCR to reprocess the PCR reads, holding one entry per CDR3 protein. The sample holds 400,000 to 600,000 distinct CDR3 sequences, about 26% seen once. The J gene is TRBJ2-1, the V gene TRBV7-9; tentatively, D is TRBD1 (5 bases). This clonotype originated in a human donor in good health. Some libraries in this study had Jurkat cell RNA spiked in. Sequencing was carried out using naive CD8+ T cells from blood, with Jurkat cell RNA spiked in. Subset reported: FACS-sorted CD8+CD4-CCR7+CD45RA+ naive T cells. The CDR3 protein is CASSSNDLNRQYSSYNEQFF. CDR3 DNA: TGTGCCAGCAGCTCGAACGACCTTAATAGACAGTACAGCTCCTACAATGAGCAGTTCTTC.